This entry concerns a single T cell receptor (beta chain). What it binds is not known. Germline and junction disagree at one end, which may indicate a read error. The data stem from a study of cytomegalovirus exposure and HLA in healthy donors. Notes on the study in general: Three chains linked to CMV were shown in vitro to be specific for CMV antigens. Most TCR beta V segments were productive about 87% or about 30% of the time in an earlier analysis. A link between a missense DCLRE1C variant and TCR beta V- and J-gene trimming emerged from a later analysis. TCR beta chains numbering 164 were designated cytomegalovirus-associated.

In the PCR, 60 Vbeta and 13 Jbeta primers were used. Sequencing used immunoSEQ multiplex PCR; TCRdb keeps in-frame clones, though not all of them. The table lists some 160,000 clones, around four fifths of them singletons. Germline V gives CDR1 SSHAT, CDR2 FNYEAQ (reference sequence). The CDR3 is 16 amino acids. This chain connects TRBV7-7 to TRBJ1-1; weak D call: TRBD1 (6 bases). The sequenced sample consisted of PBMCs. The receptor's source is a woman aged 25 to 39 in good health and CMV-seronegative. In DNA, the CDR3 is TGTGCTAGCAGCTTAAATCCCCGGGGGGCTAACACTGAAGCTTTCTTT. Its protein is CASSLNPRGANTEAFF.